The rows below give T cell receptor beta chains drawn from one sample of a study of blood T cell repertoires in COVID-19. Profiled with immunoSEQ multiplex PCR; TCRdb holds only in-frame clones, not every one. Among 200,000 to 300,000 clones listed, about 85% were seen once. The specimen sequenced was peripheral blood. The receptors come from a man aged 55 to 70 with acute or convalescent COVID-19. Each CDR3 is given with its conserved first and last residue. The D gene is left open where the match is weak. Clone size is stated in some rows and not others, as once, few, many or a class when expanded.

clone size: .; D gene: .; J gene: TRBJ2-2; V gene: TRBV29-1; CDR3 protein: CSASTGNTGELFF; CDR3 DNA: TGCAGCGCCAGTACAGGAAACACCGGGGAGCTGTTTTTT
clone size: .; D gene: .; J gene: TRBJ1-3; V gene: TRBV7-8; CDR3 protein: CASSLDFFNRAGGKEGGNTIYF; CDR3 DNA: TGTGCCAGCAGCTTAGATTTTTTTAACCGGGCGGGGGGAAAAGAAGGTGGAAACACCATATATTTT
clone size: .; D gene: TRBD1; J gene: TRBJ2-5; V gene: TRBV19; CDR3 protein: CASSIGRTGNAETQYF; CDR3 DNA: TGTGCCAGTAGTATAGGGCGGACAGGTAACGCAGAGACCCAGTACTTC
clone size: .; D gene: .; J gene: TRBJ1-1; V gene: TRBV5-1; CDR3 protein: CASKLGAANTEAFF; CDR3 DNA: TGCGCCAGCAAATTAGGGGCCGCGAACACTGAAGCTTTCTTT
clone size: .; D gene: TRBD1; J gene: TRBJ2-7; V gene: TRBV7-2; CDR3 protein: CASSSASTGFYEQYF; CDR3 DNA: TGTGCCAGCAGCTCCGCGTCGACAGGGTTTTACGAGCAGTACTTC
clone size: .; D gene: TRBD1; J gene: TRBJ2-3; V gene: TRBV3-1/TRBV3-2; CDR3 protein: CASSQHTGADTQYF; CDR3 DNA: TGTGCCAGCAGCCAGCATACAGGGGCAGATACGCAGTATTTT
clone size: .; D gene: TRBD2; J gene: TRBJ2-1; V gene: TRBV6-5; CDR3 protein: CASSRGLAKYNEQFF; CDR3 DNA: TGTGCCAGCAGCCGGGGACTAGCGAAATACAATGAGCAGTTCTTC
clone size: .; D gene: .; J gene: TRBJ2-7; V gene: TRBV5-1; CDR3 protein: CASSLGTGYYEQYF; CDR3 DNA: TGCGCCAGCAGCTTGGGGACTGGATACTACGAGCAGTACTTC
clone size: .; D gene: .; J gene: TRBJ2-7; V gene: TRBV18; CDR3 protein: CASSQRYEQYF; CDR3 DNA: TGTGCCAGCTCCCAGCGCTACGAGCAGTACTTC
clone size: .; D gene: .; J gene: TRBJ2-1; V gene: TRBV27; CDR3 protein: CASIGYGGGYNEQFF; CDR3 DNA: TGTGCCAGCATCGGGTACGGTGGGGGGTACAATGAGCAGTTCTTC
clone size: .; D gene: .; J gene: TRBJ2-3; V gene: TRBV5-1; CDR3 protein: CASSLRGAITDTQYF; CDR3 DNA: TGCGCCAGCAGCTTGCGGGGGGCCATCACAGATACGCAGTATTTT
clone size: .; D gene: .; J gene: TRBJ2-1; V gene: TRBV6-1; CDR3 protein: CASSEVWTAGEQFF; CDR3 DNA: TGTGCCAGCAGTGAAGTTTGGACCGCGGGTGAGCAGTTCTTC
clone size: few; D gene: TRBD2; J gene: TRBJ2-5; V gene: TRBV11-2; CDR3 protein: CATSGGGQETQYF; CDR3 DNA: TGTGCCACCAGCGGGGGCGGGCAAGAGACCCAGTACTTC
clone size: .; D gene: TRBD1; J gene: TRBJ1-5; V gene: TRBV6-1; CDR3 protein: CASILQGNQPQHF; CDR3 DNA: TGTGCCAGCATTTTACAGGGGAATCAGCCCCAGCATTTT
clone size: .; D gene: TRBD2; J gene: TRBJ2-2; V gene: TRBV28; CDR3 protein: CASGLAGGATGELFF; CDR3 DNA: TGTGCCAGCGGTTTAGCGGGAGGGGCAACCGGGGAGCTGTTTTTT
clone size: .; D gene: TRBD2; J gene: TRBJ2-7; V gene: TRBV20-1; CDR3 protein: CSASLAGVSYEQYF; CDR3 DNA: TGCAGTGCTAGTCTAGCGGGAGTCTCCTACGAGCAGTACTTC